This T cell receptor (beta chain) comes out of a study of blood T cell repertoires in COVID-19 (dated by TCRdb to between 2020 and 2021). Describing the broader study: Collaborator samples came from the United States, Italy and Spain and covered acute and convalescent phases of COVID-19. Where available, HLA class I and class II types were taken from metadata supplied by the sample provider and were not determined by assay-based typing. The sample metadata nearly always contained a de-identified subject ID, COVID-19 status, age in years and sex. Samples came from the ongoing ImmuneRACE study (first 160 participants) plus 1,254 subjects from 6 global collaborators. Subjects who had been exposed to COVID-19, were actively infected with it, or had recovered from it provided the deeply sampled blood TCRbeta repertoires that made up the dataset. The prospective study material was composed of cDNA or gDNA derived from T cells, B-cell-depleted T cells, or PBMCs. A freely available public database, intended as a resource for researchers studying the immune response to SARS-CoV-2, is where the repertoires were released.

The CDR3 contains 14 residues, cysteine and phenylalanine counted. Only CDR3 DNA remains: 42 bases, in frame from the first base. In the germline V gene, CDR1 corresponds to SGHTA and CDR2 to FQGNSA. V drops 3 bases and J drops 1 base, leaving 8 bases in between. Results the study describes overall, beyond this receptor: How much clinical and demographic metadata was included differed by source and by participant, and the metadata was provided uncurated.

In Seattle, one collaborating source enrolled patients while the infection was active and tracked those patients longitudinally over the course of disease. Collaborating institutions collected whole blood in K2EDTA tubes following their own protocols. Collaborator samples were shipped for TCRbeta analysis as frozen whole blood, isolated PBMCs, or DNA extracted from either sample type. The immunoSEQ Assay, a bias-controlled multiplex PCR, was used to amplify TCRbeta CDR3 regions from genomic DNA. As for how the authors treated the data: Nucleated cell counts per sample were estimated from amplification of reference gene primers within the assay. Sequence reads were collapsed and filtered to measure the absolute abundance of every unique TCRbeta CDR3 rearrangement. For each sample, productive Simpson clonality was calculated as the square root of Simpson's diversity index over productive rearrangements. Sourced from immuneACCESS, this table was stored by TCRdb with only in-frame sequences that have V and J called. A share of the clones is absent; for the studies checked, an unresolved V gene accounts for under half, and the remainder has no known explanation. V, J and clone size are those of that table, while D and trimming were read from the DNA. The sample table records some 220,000 clones; around 80% of these occur just once. About 1.3% of the sample is in the top ten clones.

With regard to this clone: There is no known antigen for this receptor. One base away there is no much larger clone; base qualities are not given. Other DNA variants within this sample encode the same CDR3.

The receptor was derived from a woman in her twenties or thirties with COVID-19, enrolled during active disease. Input material: peripheral blood. The rearranged chain carries TRBV7-2 and TRBJ2-3; a weak D assignment points to TRBD2 (5 bases agree). The nucleotide sequence reads TGTGCCAGCAGCTTGTCGAGGGGCACAGATACGCAGTATTTT. Its protein is CASSLSRGTDTQYF.